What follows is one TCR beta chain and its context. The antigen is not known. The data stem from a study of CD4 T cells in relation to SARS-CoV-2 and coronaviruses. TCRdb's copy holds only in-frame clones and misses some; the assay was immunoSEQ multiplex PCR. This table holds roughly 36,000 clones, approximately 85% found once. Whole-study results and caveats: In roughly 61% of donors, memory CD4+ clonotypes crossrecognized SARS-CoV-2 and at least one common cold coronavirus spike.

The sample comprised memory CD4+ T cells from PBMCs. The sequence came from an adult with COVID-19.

CDR3 amino acids: CASSQDLDPGARGNTIYF. For the CDR3, the DNA is TGTGCCAGCAGCCAAGATTTGGATCCGGGGGCGCGTGGAAACACCATATATTTT. The rearrangement links TRBV4-2 to TRBJ1-3, with D perhaps TRBD1 (6 bases). Trimming cost V 0 bases and J 3 bases, with 18 bases left between them. The length of the CDR3 is 18 residues. Germline V gene sequence: CDR1 LGHNA, CDR2 YNFKEQ.